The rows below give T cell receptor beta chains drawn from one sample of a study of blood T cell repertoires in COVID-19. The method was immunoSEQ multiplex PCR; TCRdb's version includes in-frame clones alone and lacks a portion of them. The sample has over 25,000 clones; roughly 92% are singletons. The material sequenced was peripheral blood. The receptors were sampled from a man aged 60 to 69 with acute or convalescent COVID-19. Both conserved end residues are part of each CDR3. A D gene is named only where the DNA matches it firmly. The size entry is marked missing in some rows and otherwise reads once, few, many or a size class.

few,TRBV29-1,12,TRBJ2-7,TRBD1,CSGGTAFYEQYF,TGCAGCGGAGGGACAGCATTCTACGAGCAGTACTTC
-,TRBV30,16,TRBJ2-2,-,CAWRKQGAALSGELFF,TGTGCCTGGAGAAAACAGGGCGCTGCGTTGTCCGGGGAGCTGTTTTTT
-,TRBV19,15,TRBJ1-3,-,CASSFPRQSGNTIYF,TGTGCCAGTAGTTTCCCGCGACAGTCTGGAAACACCATATATTTT
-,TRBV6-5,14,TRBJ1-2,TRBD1,CASSYLGQGGGYTF,TGTGCCAGCAGTTACTTGGGACAGGGAGGTGGCTACACCTTC
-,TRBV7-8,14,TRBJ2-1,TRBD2,CASSLGGEGNEQFF,TGTGCCAGCAGCTTAGGAGGGGAGGGCAATGAGCAGTTCTTC
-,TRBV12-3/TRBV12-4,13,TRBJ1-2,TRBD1,CASSRTGGGGYTF,TGTGCCAGCAGTCGGACAGGGGGAGGAGGCTACACCTTC
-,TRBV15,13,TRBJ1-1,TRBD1,CATSPNRQGEAFF,TGTGCCACCAGCCCCAACAGACAGGGGGAAGCTTTCTTT
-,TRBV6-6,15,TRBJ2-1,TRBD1,CASSYSGQGGTEQFF,TGTGCCAGCAGTTACTCTGGACAGGGGGGAACGGAGCAGTTCTTC
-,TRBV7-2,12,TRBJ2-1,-,CASSLVAGKQFF,TGTGCCAGCAGCTTAGTGGCAGGGAAGCAGTTCTTC
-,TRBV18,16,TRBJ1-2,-,CASSPNTGLSNYGYTF,TGTGCCAGCTCGCCAAATACAGGGCTCTCTAACTATGGCTACACCTTC
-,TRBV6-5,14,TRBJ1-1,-,CASKGHPMNTEAFF,TGTGCCAGCAAGGGACACCCCATGAACACTGAAGCTTTCTTT
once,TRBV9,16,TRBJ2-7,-,CASSVQPMASYYEQYF,TGTGCCAGCAGCGTTCAACCCATGGCCTCATACTACGAGCAGTACTTC
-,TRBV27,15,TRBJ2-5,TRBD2,CASSAWTSGKETQYF,TGTGCCAGCAGTGCTTGGACTAGCGGAAAAGAGACCCAGTACTTC
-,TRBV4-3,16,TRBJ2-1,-,CASSLEIRGSYNEQFF,TGCGCCAGCAGCCTAGAGATCCGGGGATCCTACAATGAGCAGTTCTTC
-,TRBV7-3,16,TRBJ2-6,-,CASSLKGGSGANVLTF,TGTGCCAGCAGCTTAAAAGGAGGCTCTGGGGCCAACGTCCTGACTTTC
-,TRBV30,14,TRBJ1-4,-,CAWSVQQGSEKLFF,TGTGCCTGGAGTGTACAACAGGGAAGTGAAAAACTGTTTTTT
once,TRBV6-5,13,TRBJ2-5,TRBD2,CASRTSGRETQYF,TGTGCCAGCAGAACTAGCGGGAGAGAGACCCAGTACTTC
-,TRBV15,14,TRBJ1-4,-,CATSRDRLRGKLFF,TGTGCCACCAGCAGAGACAGGCTTCGGGGAAAACTGTTTTTT
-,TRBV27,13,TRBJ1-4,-,CASRRYGGEKLFF,TGTGCCAGCAGGCGGTACGGGGGGGAAAAACTGTTTTTT
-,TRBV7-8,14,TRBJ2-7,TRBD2,CASSSLAGALEQYF,TGTGCCAGCAGCTCTCTAGCGGGAGCTCTCGAGCAGTACTTC
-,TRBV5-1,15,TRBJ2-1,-,CASSLAVAPYNEQFF,TGCGCCAGCAGCCTAGCCGTGGCCCCCTACAATGAGCAGTTCTTC
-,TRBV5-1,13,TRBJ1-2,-,CASSDKINYGYTF,TGCGCCTCCTCGGACAAGATTAACTATGGCTACACCTTC
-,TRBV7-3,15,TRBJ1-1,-,CASSLRAYPGTEAFF,TGTGCCAGCAGCTTACGCGCATACCCAGGCACTGAAGCTTTCTTT
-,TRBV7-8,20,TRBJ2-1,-,CASSFGLGRLQISSYNEQFF,TGTGCCAGCAGCTTCGGACTCGGGAGATTACAAATCAGCTCCTACAATGAGCAGTTCTTC
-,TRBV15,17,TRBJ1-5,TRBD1,CATSTYGQGASNQPQHF,TGTGCCACCAGCACCTACGGACAGGGGGCGAGCAATCAGCCCCAGCATTTT
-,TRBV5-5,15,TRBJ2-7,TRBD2,CASSYLRERGYEQYF,TGTGCCAGCAGCTACCTCAGGGAGCGGGGCTACGAGCAGTACTTC
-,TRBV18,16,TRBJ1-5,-,CASSSGPINSNQPQHF,TGTGCCAGCTCAAGCGGACCAATTAATAGCAATCAGCCCCAGCATTTT
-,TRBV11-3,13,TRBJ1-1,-,CASSLYQDTEAFF,TGTGCCAGCAGCCTATACCAGGACACTGAAGCTTTCTTT
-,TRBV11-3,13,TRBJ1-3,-,CASSPLTEGTIYF,TGTGCCAGCAGCCCCCTGACGGAGGGCACCATATATTTT
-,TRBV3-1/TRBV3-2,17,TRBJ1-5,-,CASSQSFGRGSLGPQHF,TGTGCCAGCAGCCAATCATTTGGGAGGGGTTCCCTCGGACCCCAGCATTTT
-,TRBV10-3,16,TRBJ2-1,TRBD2,CAISFLAGGSYNEQFF,TGTGCCATCAGCTTCCTAGCGGGAGGGTCCTACAATGAGCAGTTCTTC
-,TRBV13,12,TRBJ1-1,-,CASSAKKGPAFF,TGTGCCAGCAGCGCGAAGAAGGGGCCGGCTTTCTTT
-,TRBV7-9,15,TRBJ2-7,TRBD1,CASSLPTGGMYEQYF,TGTGCCAGCAGCTTACCGACAGGGGGAATGTACGAGCAGTACTTC
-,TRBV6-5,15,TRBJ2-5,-,CASSYGVLAGETQYF,TGTGCCAGCAGTTACGGAGTACTAGCCGGAGAGACCCAGTACTTC
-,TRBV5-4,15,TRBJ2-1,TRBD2,CASSLGGRAYNEQFF,TGTGCCAGCAGCTTGGGCGGGAGGGCCTACAATGAGCAGTTCTTC
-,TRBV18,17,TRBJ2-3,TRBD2,CASSLGTSGMGTDTQYF,TGTGCCAGCTCACTTGGGACTAGCGGGATGGGCACAGATACGCAGTATTTT
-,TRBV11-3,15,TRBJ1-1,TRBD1,CASSFDGTGSTEAFF,TGTGCCAGCAGCTTCGACGGGACAGGGTCCACTGAAGCTTTCTTT
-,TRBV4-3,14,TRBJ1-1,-,CASSQDRGNTEAFF,TGCGCCAGCAGCCAAGACCGGGGGAACACTGAAGCTTTCTTT
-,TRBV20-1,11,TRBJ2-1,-,CSASLSNEQFF,TGCAGTGCCTCACTATCGAATGAGCAGTTCTTC
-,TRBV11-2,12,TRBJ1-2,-,CASRGAGYRHTF,TGTGCCAGCAGAGGGGCAGGGTACCGTCACACCTTC
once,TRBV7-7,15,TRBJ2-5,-,CASSPFPSDQETQYF,TGTGCCAGCAGCCCATTCCCTAGCGACCAAGAGACCCAGTACTTC
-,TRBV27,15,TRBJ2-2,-,CASSLSGLYTGELFF,TGTGCCAGCAGTTTATCGGGCCTTTACACCGGGGAGCTGTTTTTT
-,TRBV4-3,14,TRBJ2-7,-,CASSQDHSSYEQYF,TGCGCCAGCAGCCAAGATCACAGTTCCTACGAGCAGTACTTC
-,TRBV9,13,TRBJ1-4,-,CASSSGGDEKLFF,TGTGCCAGCAGCTCCGGGGGGGATGAAAAACTGTTTTTT
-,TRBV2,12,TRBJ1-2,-,CASSELGGGYTF,TGTGCCAGCAGTGAACTGGGGGGTGGCTACACCTTC
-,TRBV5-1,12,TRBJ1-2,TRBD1,CASSLGTGPYTF,TGCGCCAGCAGCTTGGGGACAGGACCCTACACCTTC
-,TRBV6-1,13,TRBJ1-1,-,CASSDRKYTEAFF,TGTGCCAGCAGTGACAGGAAGTACACTGAAGCTTTCTTT
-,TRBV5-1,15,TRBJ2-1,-,CASSLIMSRGDEQFF,TGCGCCAGCAGCTTGATAATGTCCAGGGGGGATGAGCAGTTCTTC
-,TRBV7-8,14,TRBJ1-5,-,CASSFGFKGQPQHF,TGTGCCAGCAGCTTCGGGTTTAAGGGGCAGCCCCAGCATTTT
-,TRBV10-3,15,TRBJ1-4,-,CAIIITRGFQWRLFF,TGTGCCATCATCATTACTAGGGGGTTCCAGTGGCGACTGTTTTTT
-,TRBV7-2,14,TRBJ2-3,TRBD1,CASSLRGGMDTQYF,TGTGCCAGCAGCTTAAGAGGGGGCATGGATACGCAGTATTTT
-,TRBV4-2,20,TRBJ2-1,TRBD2,CASSQALSYAGGLSYNEQFF,TGTGCCAGCAGCCAGGCCCTCAGTTATGCGGGAGGTCTCTCCTACAATGAGCAGTTCTTC
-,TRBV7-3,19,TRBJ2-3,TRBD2,CASSLGPGLAGGHTDTQYF,TGTGCCAGCAGCTTAGGGCCGGGACTAGCGGGAGGACACACAGATACGCAGTATTTT